The present entry profiles one T cell receptor beta chain with its context. This sample was taken from a study of CD8+CD57+ T cells in acquired aplastic anemia. The CDR3 sequence is 18 residues long. Per germline, CDR1 SGHRS and CDR2 YFSETQ. V trimming: 0 bases; J trimming: 6 bases; junction bases outside the gene matches: 14. Genomic DNA, the template, was used for profiling of the TCR beta VDJ and CDR3. TCRdb redid the calling of the reads with MiXCR, one entry per CDR3 protein. Among about 180,000 distinct CDR3 sequences, approximately 45% were seen once, and the ten largest hold 2.5% to 3.5%. This TCR came from a human donor in good health. The sequenced sample was sorted CD4+, CD8+, or CD8+CD57+ T cells (not recorded which) from PBMCs. The chain joins TRBV5-1 to TRBJ2-1, with 8 bases lining up with TRBD2. CDR3 in amino acids: CASSLARPAGDYGNEQFF. CDR3 DNA: TGCGCCAGCAGCTTGGCCCGGCCAGCGGGAGATTACGGCAATGAGCAGTTCTTC. The full variable domain, with the rest looked up from reference TRBV5-1 and TRBJ2-1, is KAGVTQTPRYLIKTRGQQVTLSCSPISGHRSVSWYQQTPGQGLQFLFEYFSETQRNKGNFPGRFSGRQFSNSRSEMNVSTLELGDSALYLCASSLARPAGDYGNEQFFGPGTRLTVL.